The 13 T cell receptor beta chains given below trace back to one sample, sequenced in a study of blood T cell repertoires in COVID-19. Method: immunoSEQ multiplex PCR; TCRdb's copy keeps in-frame clones and lacks some. Of 70,000 to 85,000 clones in the sample, 87% were seen once. Sequenced: peripheral blood. Receptors were obtained from a woman aged 45-65 years with active or convalescent COVID-19.

The V and J genes are TRBV11-2 and TRBJ2-7; 7 bases fit TRBD2. The CDR3 covers 15 residues. V trimming: 0 bases; J trimming: 5 bases; junction bases outside the gene matches: 7. Germline values: CDR1 SGHAT, CDR2 FQNNGV. The CDR3 DNA reads TGTGCCAGCAGCTTAGAAGAGGCTAGCGGCCACGAGCAGTACTTC. Protein: CASSLEEASGHEQYF.

The rearrangement links TRBV10-3 to TRBJ1-2; 10 nucleotides match TRBD1. Germline V gene lookup returns CDR1 ENHRY and CDR2 SYGVKD. V gave up 8 bases and J gave up 6 bases; unmatched junction bases: 15. There are 16 residues in the CDR3. CDR3 nucleotides: TGTGCCATCCCCAAATTCCGGGGACAGGGGAATCATGGCTACACCTTC. Encoded protein: CAIPKFRGQGNHGYTF.

About this clone: Other nucleotide sequences in the sample specify the same CDR3. The V call is TRBV27, the J call TRBJ1-6, with unresolved D. This CDR3 has 13 residues. Germline loops: CDR1 MNHEY, CDR2 SMNVEV (reference sequence). Trimming removed 3 bases at V and 4 bases at J, with 4 bases between. The CDR3 DNA follows: TGTGCCAGCAGTTTCAGTTATAATTCACCCCTCCACTTT. Residues: CASSFSYNSPLHF.

This clone was picked up a small number of times. This rearrangement joins TRBV18 to TRBJ2-2, with D possibly matching TRBD1 (6 bases). V was clipped by 3 bases and J by 10 bases, with 15 bases between them. The CDR3 spans 14 residues. CDR1 and CDR2 from the germline V gene are KGHSH and LQKENI. CDR3 DNA: TGTGCCAGCTCACCCGGGACACCACCGGCGGAGCTGTTTTTT. Its protein product is CASSPGTPPAELFF.

The V call is TRBV24-1, the J call TRBJ2-3, with TRBD1 identical over 9 bases. The CDR3 loop spans 16 amino acids. Germline V gene lookup returns CDR1 KGHDR and CDR2 SFDVKD. V dropped 4 bases and J dropped 5; count of bases not matched to a gene: 9. This chain's CDR3 is CATSDPGQGRVDTQYF. CDR3 DNA sequence: TGTGCCACCAGTGACCCGGGACAGGGTAGGGTAGATACGCAGTATTTT.

DNA of the CDR3: TGTGCCAGCAGGGGGGACAGTCCTGAGCAGTTCTTC. Encoded protein: CASRGDSPEQFF. This chain uses TRBV12-3 or TRBV12-4 with TRBJ2-1, with 7 bases that match TRBD1. With 6 bases clipped from V and 9 bases from J, the junction kept 5 bases outside the gene matches. This CDR3 is built from 12 residues.

V usage is TRBV7-2 and J usage is TRBJ1-1; 10 nucleotides align to TRBD1. The germline CDR1 and CDR2 sequences are SGHTA and FQGNSA. V dropped 2 bases and J dropped 11; count of bases not matched to a gene: 8. The CDR3 length is 14 residues. CDR3 amino acids: CASSLRQGAKTAFF. In DNA, the CDR3 is TGTGCCAGCAGCTTAAGACAGGGGGCCAAGACGGCTTTCTTT.

This clone occurred a few times. The V and J genes are TRBV2 and TRBJ1-2; D perhaps matches TRBD1 (5 bases). V shed 7 bases and J shed 6 bases, with 15 bases lying between them. The CDR3 loop spans 13 amino acids. Germline CDR1 is SNHLY and CDR2 is FYNNEI. CDR3 sequence: CASIPQAGHGYTF. The DNA of the CDR3 is TGTGCCAGCATACCCCAAGCAGGGCATGGCTACACCTTC.

The rearrangement joins TRBV24-1 to TRBJ2-6; 8 bases agree with TRBD1. Germline CDR1 reads KGHDR; CDR2 reads SFDVKD. Losses at the gene ends were 5 bases for V and 0 bases for J; bases not matched to a gene: 8. The CDR3 runs 18 residues. Here the CDR3 reads CATSGRQGNPSGANVLTF. The CDR3 DNA follows: TGTGCCACCAGTGGAAGACAGGGGAATCCCTCTGGGGCCAACGTCCTGACTTTC.

The genes are TRBV2 and TRBJ1-5, with TRBD1 identical over 7 bases. The CDR3 consists of 15 residues. The germline gives CDR1 SNHLY, CDR2 FYNNEI. J lost 3 bases, V lost 4 bases, and 6 bases had no gene match. CDR3 sequence: CASSGGGTINQPQHF. The CDR3, as DNA: TGTGCCAGCAGTGGAGGGGGCACGATCAATCAGCCCCAGCATTTT.

The rearrangement joins TRBV7-8 to TRBJ2-3; 11 bases are shared with TRBD1. The CDR3 is 16 amino acids. After removal of 2 bases from V and 4 bases from J, the junction contained 5 bases not matched to a gene. Germline-derived CDR1 and CDR2 are SGHVS and FQNEAQ. DNA for the CDR3: TGTGCCAGCAGCTTATGGACAGGGGGCGGCGCAGATACGCAGTATTTT. This translates into CASSLWTGGGADTQYF.

The table lists this clone with a count of one. The rearrangement uses TRBV19 and TRBJ2-3; 8 nucleotides agree with TRBD2. The CDR3 spans 18 residues. Looked up from germline, CDR1 is LNHDA and CDR2 is SQIVND (reference sequence). V trimming: 5 bases; J trimming: 0 bases; junction bases outside the gene matches: 13. CDR3 DNA: TGTGCCAGTAGTGGGACGGGGGGGCCAGGGACTAGCACAGATACGCAGTATTTT. Amino acids: CASSGTGGPGTSTDTQYF.

The chain combines TRBV25-1 with TRBJ2-2, with 7 bases that match TRBD1. CDR1 and CDR2 (germline): MGHDK, SYGVNS. Trimming took 3 bases from V and 3 from J; bases not matched to a gene: 1. The CDR3 covers 14 residues. CDR3: CASSEGQYTGELFF. Written as DNA, the CDR3 is TGTGCCAGCAGTGAGGGACAGTACACCGGGGAGCTGTTTTTT.